The rows below give T cell receptor beta chains drawn from one sample of a study of beta chain features in type 1 diabetes. The repertoire was sequenced with immunoSEQ multiplex PCR; TCRdb's copy has only in-frame clones and lacks some. The data hold hundreds of thousands of clones, with roughly 70% observed a single time. Material: naive CD4+ T cells from blood. These receptors all come from a man aged 25-45 years in good health. CDR3s include the opening cysteine and the closing phenylalanine or tryptophan. Fields, in order: J gene, V gene, CDR3 protein.

J gene: TRBJ2-1
V gene: TRBV9
CDR3 protein: CASSARPGQGASYNEQFF

J gene: TRBJ1-2
V gene: TRBV30
CDR3 protein: CAWSWATGYTF

J gene: TRBJ1-3
V gene: TRBV30
CDR3 protein: CAWSSNSGNTIYF

J gene: TRBJ2-5
V gene: TRBV7-2
CDR3 protein: CASSLRAGGTLQETQYF

J gene: TRBJ2-1
V gene: TRBV7-2
CDR3 protein: CASSLGAYNEQFF

J gene: TRBJ2-1
V gene: TRBV6-6
CDR3 protein: CASSSRQAGEQFF

J gene: TRBJ1-1
V gene: TRBV10-3
CDR3 protein: CAISDLRDSTEAFF

J gene: TRBJ2-5
V gene: TRBV7-9
CDR3 protein: CASSFGADQETQYF

J gene: TRBJ2-7
V gene: TRBV29-1
CDR3 protein: CSVRGLSYEQYF

J gene: TRBJ2-3
V gene: TRBV27
CDR3 protein: CASSLLGRMDTQYF

J gene: TRBJ1-6
V gene: TRBV14
CDR3 protein: CASSHVKGASNSPLHF

J gene: TRBJ2-3
V gene: TRBV29-1
CDR3 protein: CSVQQQPLSTDTQYF

J gene: TRBJ1-1
V gene: TRBV29-1
CDR3 protein: CSVVRTEAFF

J gene: TRBJ1-1
V gene: TRBV30
CDR3 protein: CAWSIGRVNTEAFF

J gene: TRBJ2-2
V gene: TRBV6-5
CDR3 protein: CASSPLAGVSGELFF

J gene: TRBJ1-1
V gene: TRBV29-1
CDR3 protein: CSVGTTTLEAFF

J gene: TRBJ1-2
V gene: TRBV7-2
CDR3 protein: CASSDSSYGYTF

J gene: TRBJ2-1
V gene: TRBV7-2
CDR3 protein: CASSSPPMGVNEQFF

J gene: TRBJ2-7
V gene: TRBV30
CDR3 protein: CAWKGQMSSYEQYF

J gene: TRBJ2-1
V gene: TRBV29-1
CDR3 protein: CSVEGPSSYNEQFF

J gene: TRBJ2-3
V gene: TRBV9
CDR3 protein: CASREGTSGSTDTQYF

J gene: TRBJ2-1
V gene: TRBV30
CDR3 protein: CAWSSARAGHNEQFF

J gene: TRBJ2-1
V gene: TRBV7-9
CDR3 protein: CASSPGRAGGTRNEQFF